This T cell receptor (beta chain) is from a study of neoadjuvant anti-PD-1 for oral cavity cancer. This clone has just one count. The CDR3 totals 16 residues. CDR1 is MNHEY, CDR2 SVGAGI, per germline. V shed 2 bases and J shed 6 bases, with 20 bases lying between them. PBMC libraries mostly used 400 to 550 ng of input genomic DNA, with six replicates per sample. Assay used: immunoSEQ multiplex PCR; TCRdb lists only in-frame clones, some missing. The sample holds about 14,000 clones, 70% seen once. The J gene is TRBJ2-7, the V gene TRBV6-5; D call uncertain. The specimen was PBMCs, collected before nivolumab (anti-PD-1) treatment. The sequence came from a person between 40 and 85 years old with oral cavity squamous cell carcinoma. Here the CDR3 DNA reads TGTGCCAGCAGTTACGGGCTAGGCAGCTTGCGCGTCGAGCAGTACTTC. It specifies CASSYGLGSLRVEQYF.